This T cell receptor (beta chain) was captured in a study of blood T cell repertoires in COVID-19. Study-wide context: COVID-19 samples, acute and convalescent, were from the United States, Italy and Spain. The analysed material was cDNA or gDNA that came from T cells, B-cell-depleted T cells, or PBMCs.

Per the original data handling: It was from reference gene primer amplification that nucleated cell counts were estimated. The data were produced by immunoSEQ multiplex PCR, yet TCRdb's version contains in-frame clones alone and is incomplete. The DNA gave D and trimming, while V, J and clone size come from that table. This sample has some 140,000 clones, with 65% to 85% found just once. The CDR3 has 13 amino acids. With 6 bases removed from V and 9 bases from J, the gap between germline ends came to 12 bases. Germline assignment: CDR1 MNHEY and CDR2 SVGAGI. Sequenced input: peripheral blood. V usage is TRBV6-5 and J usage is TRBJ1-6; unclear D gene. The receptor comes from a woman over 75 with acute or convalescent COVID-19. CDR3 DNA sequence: TGTGCCAGCAGGTCTGAGGTCCGTTCACCCCTCCACTTT. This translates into CASRSEVRSPLHF.